These 12 T cell receptor beta chains came from one sample sequenced in a study of graft-versus-host responses after intestinal transplantation. These receptors lack a known antigen. The data were produced by immunoSEQ multiplex PCR, yet TCRdb's version contains in-frame clones alone and is incomplete. The sample has 75,000 to 100,000 clones, approximately 95% seen once. This material consisted of unstimulated CD8+ T cells sorted from spleen or lymph node cells, taken before intestinal transplant. The receptors originated from a human donor who received an intestinal transplant.

V is TRBV2 and J is TRBJ2-7, with TRBD2 matching 13 bases. CDR1 and CDR2 (germline): SNHLY, FYNNEI. This CDR3 is 15 amino acids long. The trim removed 0 bases at V and 5 bases at J, leaving 1 base unmatched. The CDR3 DNA reads TGTGCCAGCAGTGAAGCGGGACTAGCGGGAAACGAGCAGTACTTC. Translating it yields CASSEAGLAGNEQYF. Supplemented by reference TRBV2 and TRBJ2-7, the full variable domain reads EPEVTQTPSHQVTQMGQEVILRCVPISNHLYFYWYRQILGQKVEFLVSFYNNEISEKSEIFDDQFSVERPDGSNFTLKIRSTKLEDSAMYFCASSEAGLAGNEQYFGPGTRLTVT.

The chain employs TRBV27 and TRBJ2-1; the match to TRBD2 covers 8 bases. The J segment lost 2 bases and the V segment lost 5 bases, leaving 8 bases of the junction unmatched. CDR1 is MNHEY, CDR2 SMNVEV, per germline (reference sequence). This CDR3 has 16 amino acids. DNA of the CDR3: TGTGCCAGCAGTCCAGAGCGGGAGATTGCCTACAATGAGCAGTTCTTC. Translation: CASSPEREIAYNEQFF.

The chain joins TRBV19 to TRBJ2-7; tentatively, D is TRBD1 (6 bases). Trimming left V 5 bases short and J 4 bases short, with 15 bases between. Germline CDR1 and CDR2: LNHDA and SQIVND (reference sequence). This CDR3 contains 14 residues. In nucleotides, the CDR3 is TGTGCCAGTAGTCCTTTCCCCCAGGGGTACGAGCAGTACTTC. It yields the protein CASSPFPQGYEQYF.

The chain has TRBV4-3 and TRBJ2-1; 9 bases are shared with TRBD2. CDR1 LGHNA and CDR2 YSLEER come from the germline V gene. The CDR3 runs to 16 residues. V trimming: 1 base; J trimming: 4 bases; junction bases outside the gene matches: 5. CDR3 DNA sequence: TGCGCCAGCAGCCAAGCCCTAGCGGGGAGGTACAATGAGCAGTTCTTC. Translating it yields CASSQALAGRYNEQFF.

This clone was found once. The chain carries TRBV2 and TRBJ1-1, with D tentatively TRBD1 (5 bases). The V end was cut by 6 bases, the J end by 5 bases, with 13 bases between. Germline V gives CDR1 SNHLY, CDR2 FYNNEI. The CDR3 is 13 residues long. CDR3: CASSGGKGTEAFF. The CDR3 DNA is TGTGCCAGCAGCGGGGGAAAGGGGACTGAAGCTTTCTTT.

The V call is TRBV6-5, the J call TRBJ2-1; possible D gene TRBD2, 6 bases. V gave up 1 base and J gave up 0 bases, with 10 bases separating them. Germline V gene data show CDR1 as MNHEY and CDR2 as SVGAGI. There are 16 residues in the CDR3. CDR3 protein: CASSYYAGSSYNEQFF. The CDR3 DNA reads as TGTGCCAGCAGTTACTACGCGGGGAGCTCCTACAATGAGCAGTTCTTC.

The CDR3 bases are TGTGCCAGCAGCCGCCCGGGACAGGCTGTGAGTCCAACCTACGAGCAGTACTTC. Its protein is CASSRPGQAVSPTYEQYF. The V call is TRBV11-3, the J call TRBJ2-7; 8 positions match TRBD1. Germline V gene data show CDR1 as SGHNT and CDR2 as YENEEA. V lost 5 bases to trimming and J lost 2 bases; unmatched junction nucleotides: 17. CDR3 size: 18 residues.

The chain is built from TRBV5-1 and TRBJ2-7, with D possibly matching TRBD2 (6 bases). Deletions cut 1 base from V and 5 bases from J, with 16 bases between. Germline V gene sequence: CDR1 SGHRS, CDR2 YFSETQ. CDR3 length: 15 residues. The CDR3: CASSLIGAGPDEQYF. CDR3 DNA: TGCGCCAGCAGCTTGATTGGGGCGGGACCGGACGAGCAGTACTTC. The variable domain in full, completed from reference TRBV5-1 and TRBJ2-7, reads KAGVTQTPRYLIKTRGQQVTLSCSPISGHRSVSWYQQTPGQGLQFLFEYFSETQRNKGNFPGRFSGRQFSNSRSEMNVSTLELGDSALYLCASSLIGAGPDEQYFGPGTRLTVT.

V is TRBV4-1 and J is TRBJ2-7; D is perhaps TRBD2 (6 bases). This CDR3 has 16 residues. Germline V gene lookup returns CDR1 MGHRA and CDR2 YSYEKL. Between the trimmed V and J ends, which lost 1 base and 0 bases, there was a span of 13 bases. The CDR3 is CASSQGLSGGSYEQYF. CDR3 bases: TGCGCCAGCAGCCAAGGCCTTAGCGGAGGCTCCTACGAGCAGTACTTC.

This rearrangement joins TRBV7-6 to TRBJ2-7; possibly TRBD1 for D (5 bases). Germline V gene lookup returns CDR1 SGHVS and CDR2 FNYEAQ. The CDR3 is 15 amino acids. The V end lost 5 bases, the J end lost 0 bases, and 14 bases lay between the germline ends. The CDR3 sequence is CASSLSIDSSYEQYF. The CDR3 nucleotides are TGTGCCAGCAGCCTAAGTATCGACAGCTCCTACGAGCAGTACTTC.

This clone has a handful of counts. The sample holds other DNA sequences that translate to the same CDR3. The chain couples TRBV4-3 to TRBJ2-2; 8 positions match TRBD1. CDR3 length equals 15 residues. J was trimmed by 2 bases and V by 3 bases; bases with no gene match: 2. Germline V gene data show CDR1 as LGHNA and CDR2 as YSLEER. In DNA form, the CDR3 reads TGCGCCAGCAGCCAGGGGACAGGCAACACCGGGGAGCTGTTTTTT. Its protein is CASSQGTGNTGELFF.

This clone has just one count. The chain uses TRBV2 and TRBJ2-1; 11 bases line up with TRBD2. V gave up 3 bases and J gave up 5 bases; unmatched junction bases: 9. The CDR3 has 17 residues. CDR1 SNHLY and CDR2 FYNNEI come from the germline V gene. CDR3 coding DNA: TGTGCCAGCAGTGACGGAGGGACTAGCGGCCGCCACAATGAGCAGTTCTTC. The encoded protein is CASSDGGTSGRHNEQFF.